The clone carrying this TCR delta chain was seen a handful of times. The data are from a study of gamma-delta T cells after stem cell transplantation. TCRdb re-identified clones in the RT-PCR reads via CATT. Counted here are about 1,600 delta-chain clones, 4.5% to 6% occurring once; the ten biggest clones make up 57%. The clonotype originates from a human donor. It is not recorded whose cells these are; they may come from a transplant donor. Sequencing used gamma-delta T cells.

The CDR3 bases are TGTGCCTGTGACCTACTGGGGGATACTCGGTACACCGATAAACTCATCTTT. This codes for CACDLLGDTRYTDKLIF. The chain has TRDV2 and TRDJ1; 12 bases match TRDD3. The V segment lost 3 bases and the J segment 0 bases; nucleotides outside the gene matches: 7. The CDR3 loop spans 17 amino acids. Germline V gene sequence: CDR1 GEAIGNYY, CDR2 EKD.